This T cell receptor (beta chain) was identified in a study of identical twins. TCRdb redid the calling of the 5' RACE reads with MiXCR, one entry per CDR3 protein. The sample holds about 690,000 distinct CDR3 sequences, 20% to 25% seen once. Germline V gene data show CDR1 as SQVTM and CDR2 as ANQGSEA. V gave up 0 bases and J gave up 2 bases; unmatched junction bases: 4. The CDR3 loop spans 18 amino acids. These data also formed part of another study, on T cells expressing NK-cell markers.

Material for sequencing was PBMCs. The receptor was isolated from a woman aged 18-30 years in good health. The chain uses TRBV29-1 and TRBJ2-6; 13 bases map to TRBD2. The DNA for the CDR3 is TGCAGCGTTGAAGATAAACTAGCGGGAGGGCCTGGGGCCAACGTCCTGACTTTC. It yields the protein CSVEDKLAGGPGANVLTF.